Given below is one TCR beta chain in context. The antigen is undetermined. Regarding treatment: 19 received Ad26.COV2.S at low or high dose, single or two shots; about 5 received placebo; per-sample allocation not given. Sampling took place 63 days after the first vaccine or placebo injection. Repertoires were generated with immunoSEQ multiplex PCR, while TCRdb's copy carries only in-frame clones and drops some. The table lists a few hundred thousand clones, about 90% of them singletons. Germline V lookup: CDR1 LNHDA, CDR2 SQIVND (reference sequence). The CDR3 has 15 residues. V lost 0 bases and J 2 bases, leaving 11 bases between the germline ends. These data are taken from a study of Ad26.COV2.S vaccination and SARS-CoV-2 variants. Across the study: The donor participated in the COV1001 trial, in its Ad26.COV2.S arm.

Findings of the study overall: People who got the vaccine or the placebo had similar non-spike TCR breadth. It was vaccine recipients, not placebo recipients, who had the higher spike-specific TCR breadth.

This specimen consisted of peripheral blood, obtained in a trial of Ad26.COV2.S vaccine versus placebo. This TCR was recovered from a person aged 18-60 years who received the Ad26.COV2.S COVID-19 vaccine or a placebo. The V and J genes are TRBV19 and TRBJ2-7; D gene unclear. In DNA form, the CDR3 reads TGTGCCAGTAGTATAGATGCGGACGGTCCCTACGAGCAGTACTTC. Translation: CASSIDADGPYEQYF.